This TCR beta chain was sequenced during a study of cytomegalovirus exposure and HLA in healthy donors (dated by TCRdb to about 2017). As for the study more broadly: An earlier analysis of some 600 of the donors reported roughly 300 Gb of sequence data and 95 million to 130 million unique TCR beta sequences obtained from around 190 million T cells. An early release covering 550 to 650 HLA-typed donors comprised about 290 gigabases of sequencing data and approximately 80 million unique TCR sequences. Of the roughly 430 genotyped donors, around 81% fell in the genetic ancestry cluster associated with self-reported Caucasian donors. The study was designed to test whether signatures of past pathogen exposure could be identified by cataloging public T cell receptors. Using immunosequencing, the study profiled T cell repertoires from 640 or so subjects and related those repertoires to cytomegalovirus serostatus. Along with the roughly 710-subject first cohort, a separate validation cohort of around 110 different subjects was used. High-throughput TCR immunosequencing, statistical association of individual TCRs with disease status, and machine learning were combined to predict cytomegalovirus infection status. A later analysis re-examined previously published TCR beta repertoires from about 670 donors and added high-resolution HLA genotyping to investigate patterns of TCR occurrence. In the later analysis, no new phenotypic data were used to find candidate immune exposures; instead, reliance was placed on TCR beta sequences and their occurrence across donors. In an earlier analysis of several hundred of the donors, high-throughput TCR beta sequencing was used to judge whether each TCR beta V gene segment behaved as functional or pseudogenic. Donor age, sex, ethnicity and CMV serostatus were collected together with the repertoire data. A later genetic analysis used genome-wide SNP genotypes for 398 of the 666 donors, treating that subset as a discovery cohort. All discovery cohort repertoires had been generated on a single sequencing platform. Class I and class II HLA loci were covered by the typing at four-digit resolution. Typing coverage differed by locus: A, B, C, DRB1 and DQB1 were typed in about 620-640 donors, DQA1 in around 500, DPA1 in 600 to 610, and DPB1 in just under 490. Roughly five DR-DQ haplotypes were handled as single units for association and clustering because linkage in the cohort was strong. Across 398 genotyped donors of the cohort, an average of 235,054 unique TCR beta nucleotide sequences per donor were sequenced, and 15% to 20% of those sequences were non-productive.

The CDR3 sequence holds 18 residues, the cysteine and phenylalanine included. Only the CDR3 DNA is retained, 54 bases long and in frame from the first base. Via the germline V gene, CDR1 is SGDLS and CDR2 YYNGEE. Germline trimming: 3 bases from V, 6 bases from J; junction bases outside gene matches: 12. The investigation overall reported the following: V-gene and J-gene trimming of TCR beta chains was associated with a missense DCLRE1C variant in a later genetic analysis, and the association was replicated in an independent cohort. A cluster of highly shared sequence variants was judged likely to represent a technical artifact of the sequencing pipeline. Because counts were too low, some 16 rarely observed V segments, including chromosome 9 orphons, were excluded from the earlier analysis of around 640 of the donors. The classifier was reported to diagnose cytomegalovirus status with high specificity and sensitivity in both the original cohort and the validation cohort. A further reported finding was that TCR beta sequences accurately predicted the HLA-A and HLA-B alleles for most subjects in the first cohort. Linkage disequilibrium might explain the correlated functional status among segregating V segments, but an unknown experimental factor could not be ruled out. Roughly uniform sequencing depth across donors was assumed in presence/absence analyses, although this assumption may not hold. The cohort was sequenced for TCR beta chains only, and without alpha or paired-chain data the features that could be detected were limited. Specific HLA alleles were associated with around 18,000 TCR beta sequences at a false discovery rate of 0.05 in a later analysis. The authors suggested that the approach could potentially be generalized to other disease states and immunological phenotypes. A later analysis found that most CMV-associated TCR beta chains appeared HLA-restricted, with HLA associations seemingly driven largely by CMV exposure. A few of the identified cytomegalovirus-associated TCR beta chains were confirmed in vitro to be specific for cytomegalovirus antigens. According to a later genetic analysis, donors in an Asian-associated ancestry cluster had fewer N-insertions in productive TCRs than the approximately 650-donor mean. In an earlier analysis of 450 to 750 of the donors, most TCR beta V segments appeared in productive rearrangements about 87% or about 30% of the time, broadly matching IMGT annotations. In a later analysis, TCR association rates were found to vary across HLA loci, with the most associated TCRs seen for DRB1 alleles and the fewest for HLA-C alleles. Immune exposure information for the cohort was limited to CMV serostatus. Most TCR sequences were observed very rarely across donors, whereas some public TCRs were present in many individuals. Some IMGT-functional V segments, including TRBV6-2 and TRBV6-3, could not be told apart with the 87-base-pair reads, so those segments were excluded. The study gave a list of around 170 TCR beta chains associated with cytomegalovirus. In a later analysis, HLA-associated TCR beta chains showed more clonal expansion and lower generation probabilities than non-associated chains that were equally common. Because HLA typing was missing for some donors at each locus, association tests included only the typed subset. Strong co-occurrence of HLA alleles, especially DR and DQ, made assigning TCR associations to individual alleles difficult. Several of the top co-occurrence clusters appeared to be linked to parvovirus B19, influenza, CMV and Epstein-Barr virus, according to a later analysis.

The cohort consisted of approximately 690 healthy bone marrow donors. Cohort members were all nominally healthy when sampled, although unrecorded immune exposures were likely present. The donor tested CMV seronegative and was one of the 352 seronegative cohort members. Every donor gave a peripheral blood sample, and the peripheral blood mononuclear cells from that sample were used for TCR beta sequencing. Genomic DNA extraction from the blood cell samples was performed with the Qiagen DNeasy Blood Extraction Kit. The library was built by means of the immunoSEQ multiplex PCR assay. For the multiplex PCR, a mixture combining 60 forward primers for TCR Vbeta segments and 13 reverse primers for TCR Jbeta segments was used. Amplification of the CDR3 region of rearranged TCR beta genes was performed with a multiplex PCR assay on genomic DNA. On the Illumina HiSeq System, the amplified TCR beta libraries were sequenced as 87-base-pair reads. The paper's data handling went like this. A later analysis counted some 74 million unique TCR beta chains across the 650 to 700 repertoires, and 9.5 million to 11 million of these chains were shared by at least two donors. To remove PCR and sequencing errors, raw reads were error-corrected and collapsed into unique sequences using a nearest-neighbor algorithm that merged closely related sequences. To assign V, D and J gene segments, CDR3 sequences were aligned to IMGT reference sequences. For a sequence to be retained, at least a six-nucleotide match to both a V gene segment and a J gene segment was required. Rearrangements were classified as productive when the CDR3 lacked stop codons and remained in frame with V and J, and all other rearrangements were classified as non-productive. Following IMGT convention, CDR3 was defined as the stretch from the second conserved V-encoded cysteine to the conserved J-encoded phenylalanine. Sequences without an unambiguous match to a single V gene segment were excluded from the earlier analysis of 587 of the donors. An earlier analysis of 587 of the donors called V segments functional above 56.7% productive rearrangements and segregating when the between-donor standard deviation exceeded 5%. To diagnose cytomegalovirus status from the catalog of TCR beta chain sequences, a statistical classification framework was built. In a later analysis, V and J genes were assigned by comparing TCR nucleotide sequences against IMGT/GENE-DB human TR gene sequences. In a later analysis, CDR3 sequences and most-parsimonious VDJ recombination scenarios were assigned using the TCRdist pipeline. A later analysis defined each TCR beta chain by its CDR3 amino acid sequence plus V-gene family, and excluded reads lacking a unique V-gene family. A later analysis removed over 500 highly shared, low-generation-probability nucleotide sequences to deal with suspected cross-contamination and a sequencing artifact. In a later analysis, a clonal expansion index for each public chain was calculated from normalized within-repertoire ranks of inferred template counts. In a later analysis, generation probabilities were computed using a VDJ recombination model fitted to out-of-frame rearrangements, and the results were checked against IGoR. In a later analysis, hypergeometric tests were used to score TCR-TCR, TCR-HLA and TCR-CMV co-occurrence, with a repertoire-size bias correction applied to TCR pairs. False discovery rates were estimated in a later analysis by permuting HLA or CMV assignments 20 times. In a later analysis, co-occurring TCRs were grouped with DBSCAN, and TCRdist sequence similarity was added when clustering was performed within HLA-allele-positive subsets. Repertoires with fewer than 30,000 or more than 120,000 public chains, plus five repertoires with anomalous nucleotide sharing, were excluded from co-occurrence clustering. TCRdb limited this immuneACCESS table to in-frame rearrangements with V and J called. A share of clones is missing; checked studies link under half to unresolved V genes, and the rest is unexplained. The DNA was the basis for D and trimming; V, J and clone size are from that table. A total of 150,000 to 200,000 clones appear in this sample, roughly 80% of them only once. Roughly 1.5% of the sample is in the top ten clones.

Comment on this clone: Its antigen target is currently unknown. The record has no base qualities; no much larger clone is one base away.

The receptor's source is a woman aged 30 to 39 in good health and CMV-seronegative. The V gene is TRBV9 and the J gene is TRBJ2-1, and 13 junctional nucleotides match TRBD2. The sample taken for sequencing was PBMCs. The DNA is TGTGCCAGCAGCGATACTAGCGGGGGGGCCTATGGCATCAATGAGCAGTTCTTC. This yields the protein CASSDTSGGAYGINEQFF.